This entry describes one TCR beta chain. Its antigen is currently unknown. Libraries were prepared by immunoSEQ multiplex PCR; TCRdb keeps only in-frame clonotypes and omits some of them. The sample yields tens of thousands of clones, 91% seen once. This sample was taken from a study of OX40 agonist ivuxolimab in advanced cancers. Whole-study results and caveats: CD8+ T cells (on average) carried more expanded clones than CD4+ T cells.

Blood sampling took place at baseline, cycle 4 day 1, and cycle 7 day 1. The sample was CD4+ or CD8+ T cells sorted from blood, taken in a trial of the OX40 agonist ivuxolimab. The source of this sequence is an adult with an advanced solid tumor such as melanoma, head and neck, liver or kidney cancer.

DNA of the CDR3: TGCGCCAGCAATTTCGGGACAGGGGGTGGAGAGACCCAGTACTTC. This translates into CASNFGTGGGETQYF. The chain couples TRBV5-1 to TRBJ2-5, with 11 bases lining up with TRBD1. V shed 6 bases and J 4 bases; nucleotides not matched to a gene: 8. CDR3 length: 15 residues. Germline V gene lookup returns CDR1 SGHRS and CDR2 YFSETQ.